These 13 T cell receptor beta chains originate from one sample sequenced in a study of human T cells and chemical hapten exposure. Each CDR3 protein gets one entry after TCRdb re-called the RACE reads with MiXCR. Here the sample spans about 190,000 distinct CDR3 sequences, 24% being singletons. Time point here: patch test 3, about 24 weeks after DPC sensitization. Specified treatment: therapeutic diphenylcyclopropenone sensitization with weekly scalp DPC. Material: whole blood, obtained in connection with sensitization to the hapten diphenylcyclopropenone (DPC). These receptors all come from a woman aged 40 to 55 with alopecia areata. Some clones in this sample may be carry-over from other donors' samples.

V gene TRBV9 combines with J gene TRBJ2-3, with D hard to call. The CDR3 consists of 15 residues. V lost 0 bases to trimming and J lost 0 bases, with 8 bases between them. Germline CDR1 and CDR2: SGDLS and YYNGEE. CDR3 nucleotides: TGTGCCAGCAGCGTAGCTTCCGGGAGCACAGATACGCAGTATTTT. Translation: CASSVASGSTDTQYF.

This clonotype was counted a few times. This chain joins TRBV2 and TRBJ1-1; D is undetermined. The CDR3 loop spans 14 amino acids. Deletions cut 3 bases from V and 1 base from J, with 9 bases between. Germline CDR1 and CDR2: SNHLY and FYNNEI. CDR3 in DNA: TGTGCCAGCAGTGAGACAAGCCCGAACACTGAAGCTTTCTTT. Translation: CASSETSPNTEAFF.

This clonotype appeared a few times. V is TRBV28 and J is TRBJ1-1, with a possible D match to TRBD1 (6 bases). Germline lookup yields CDR1 MDHEN and CDR2 SYDVKM. Trimming cost V 3 bases and J 7 bases, with 15 bases left between them. This CDR3 comprises 14 residues. The CDR3: CASSFGGRTLEAFF. As DNA, the CDR3 is TGTGCCAGCAGTTTCGGGGGGCGCACACTTGAAGCTTTCTTT.

This chain uses TRBV10-3 with TRBJ2-3, with 9 bases aligning to TRBD2. Germline trimming cut 7 bases from V and 3 bases from J; bases unmatched to any gene: 5. Germline CDR1 ENHRY, CDR2 SYGVKD. There are 14 residues in the CDR3. CDR3 amino acids: CAITVREGTDTQYF. CDR3 DNA sequence: TGTGCCATCACAGTGCGGGAGGGGACAGATACGCAGTATTTT.

The gene calls are TRBV7-2 and TRBJ2-1; weak D call: TRBD2 (5 bases). The ends were cut back, 4 bases at V and 2 bases at J, with 12 bases in the middle. This CDR3 has 15 amino acids. Germline CDR1 reads SGHTA; CDR2 reads FQGNSA. The CDR3 bases are TGTGCCAGCAGCTATCAGCAGCGGACCTACAATGAGCAGTTCTTC. Protein: CASSYQQRTYNEQFF.

This clonotype was recorded many times. The chain carries TRBV28 and TRBJ2-7; D unclear. The ends were cut back, 5 bases at V and 3 bases at J, with 8 bases in the middle. CDR3 length equals 12 residues. Germline V gene lookup returns CDR1 MDHEN and CDR2 SYDVKM. CDR3 in amino acids: CASSPRRYEQYF. The CDR3 nucleotides are TGTGCCAGCAGTCCCCGACGCTACGAGCAGTACTTC.

This clonotype was picked up a small number of times. This chain connects TRBV10-3 to TRBJ1-6; 8 bases are shared with TRBD1. The CDR3 is 14 amino acids. Trimming at V came to 5 bases and at J to 6 bases, leaving 3 bases not matched to a gene. Germline V gene sequence: CDR1 ENHRY, CDR2 SYGVKD. The CDR3 protein is CAISQTGGNSPLHF. The DNA for the CDR3 is TGTGCCATCAGTCAAACAGGGGGTAATTCACCCCTCCACTTT.

This sequence joins TRBV6-5 and TRBJ2-1; tentative D call: TRBD2 (7 bases). CDR3 length: 13 amino acids. CDR1 is MNHEY, CDR2 SVGAGI, per germline. V lost 7 bases and J lost 9, with 16 bases in between. The CDR3 nucleotides read TGTGCCAGCACCAAGGGGGGGAGCAGTGAGCAGTTCTTC. Amino acid sequence: CASTKGGSSEQFF.

Only a few counts were recorded for this clonotype. The rearrangement links TRBV29-1 to TRBJ2-7, with D uncertain. Trimming pared 0 bases from V and 7 bases from J, leaving 19 bases between. The CDR3 is 15 amino acids. Germline CDR1 is SQVTM and CDR2 is ANQGSEA. The CDR3 DNA reads as TGCAGCGTTGAAGAAGGCCCCATTGGTTTGGTAGAGCAGTACTTC. This encodes CSVEEGPIGLVEQYF.

This clonotype was seen only a few times. V gene TRBV24-1 combines with J gene TRBJ1-1, with a weak D call TRBD1 (5 bases). CDR3 size: 12 residues. V lost 4 bases and J lost 9, with 11 bases in between. The V gene's germline CDR1 is KGHDR and CDR2 SFDVKD. Here the CDR3 reads CATSDSDRKAFF. The CDR3 nucleotides read TGTGCCACCAGTGACTCTGACAGAAAAGCTTTCTTT.

This clonotype was found a few times. The chain employs TRBV29-1 and TRBJ2-7; TRBD1 agrees at 7 bases. The CDR3 consists of 14 residues. The V gene end was trimmed by 6 bases and the J gene end by 4 bases; junction bases not matched to a gene: 12. Germline loops: CDR1 SQVTM, CDR2 ANQGSEA. The CDR3 here is CSVARTGSGYEQYF. The CDR3 region has the DNA TGCAGCGTAGCCCGGACAGGTTCGGGTTACGAGCAGTACTTC.

Turning to this clonotype: This clone may be a read error of a much larger clone one base away. The V gene is TRBV4-2, the J gene TRBJ2-5; no definite D call. This CDR3 is built from 12 residues. Per germline, CDR1 LGHNA and CDR2 YNFKEQ. For the CDR3, the DNA is TGTGTCAGCAGCCAATGGGGAGAGACCCAGTACTTC. This encodes CVSSQWGETQYF.

This clonotype was detected a few times. The J gene is TRBJ2-7, the V gene TRBV6-2 or TRBV6-3, with TRBD1 matching over 9 bases. V trimming: 6 bases; J trimming: 7 bases; junction bases outside the gene matches: 7. The germline V gene encodes CDR1 MNHEY and CDR2 SVGEGT. The CDR3 consists of 13 residues. The CDR3 DNA sequence: TGTGCCAGCAGAGGGACAGGGACCGGAGAGCAGTACTTC. This encodes CASRGTGTGEQYF.